Described below is a single TCR beta chain sequence and its context. The sample comes from a study of blood T cell repertoires in COVID-19. Clones were sequenced by immunoSEQ multiplex PCR, and TCRdb holds only the in-frame ones, with some missing. Of some 14,000 clones detected, more than 70% appear once; the ten largest clones hold less than 20%. This CDR3 region has 10 residues. Trimming took off 5 bases at V and 4 bases at J, with 6 bases between the two ends. The germline V gene has CDR1 GTSNPN and CDR2 SVGIG (reference sequence). The V and J genes are TRBV30 and TRBJ2-7, with no clear D. What was sequenced was peripheral blood. This sequence was found in a human donor in a cohort sampled during active COVID-19. The CDR3 region is CAWGRYEQYF. The CDR3 DNA reads as TGTGCCTGGGGGCGATACGAGCAGTACTTC.